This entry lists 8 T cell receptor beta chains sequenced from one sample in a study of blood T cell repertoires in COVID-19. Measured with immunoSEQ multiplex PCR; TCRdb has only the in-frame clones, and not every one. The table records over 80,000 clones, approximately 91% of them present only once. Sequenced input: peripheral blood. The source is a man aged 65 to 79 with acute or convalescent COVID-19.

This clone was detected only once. The CDR3 loop is CASSPGGGTHSPLHF. Here the CDR3 DNA reads TGTGCCAGCAGTCCGGGCGGAGGGACGCATTCACCCCTCCACTTT. V gene TRBV9 combines with J gene TRBJ1-6; possibly TRBD1 for D (5 bases). Germline V gene lookup returns CDR1 SGDLS and CDR2 YYNGEE. Trimming shortened V by 5 bases and J by 8 bases, and 17 bases separated the two germline ends. This CDR3 spans 15 amino acids.

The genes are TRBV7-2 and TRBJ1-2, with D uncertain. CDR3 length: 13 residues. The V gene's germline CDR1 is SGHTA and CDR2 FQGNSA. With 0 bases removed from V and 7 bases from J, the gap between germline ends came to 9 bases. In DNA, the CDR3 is TGTGCCAGCAGCTTAGCAATCTTGCGTGGCTACACCTTC. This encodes CASSLAILRGYTF. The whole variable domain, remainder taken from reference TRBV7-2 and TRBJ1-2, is GAGVSQSPSNKVTEKGKDVELRCDPISGHTALYWYRQSLGQGLEFLIYFQGNSAPDKSGLPSDRFSAERTGGSVSTLTIQRTQQEDSAVYLCASSLAILRGYTFGSGTRLTVV.

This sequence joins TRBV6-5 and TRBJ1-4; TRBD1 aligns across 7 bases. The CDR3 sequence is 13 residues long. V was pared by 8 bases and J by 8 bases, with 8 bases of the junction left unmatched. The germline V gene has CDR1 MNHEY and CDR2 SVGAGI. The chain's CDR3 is CASGPGGSEKLFF. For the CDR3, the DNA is TGTGCCAGCGGCCCAGGGGGGTCCGAAAAACTGTTTTTT.

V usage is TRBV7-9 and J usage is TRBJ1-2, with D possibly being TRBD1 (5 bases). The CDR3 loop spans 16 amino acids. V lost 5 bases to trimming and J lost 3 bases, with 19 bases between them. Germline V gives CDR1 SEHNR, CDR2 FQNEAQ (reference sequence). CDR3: CASSNPTDGGDYGYTF. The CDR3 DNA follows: TGTGCCAGCAGCAATCCGACTGACGGGGGAGACTATGGCTACACCTTC.

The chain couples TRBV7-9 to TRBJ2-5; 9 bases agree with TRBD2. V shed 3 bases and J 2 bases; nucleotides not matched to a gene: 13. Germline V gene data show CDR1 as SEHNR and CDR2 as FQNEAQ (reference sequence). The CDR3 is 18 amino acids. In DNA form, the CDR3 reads TGTGCCAGCAGCTTGTACGGTAGCGGGGGAACTTTACAAGAGACCCAGTACTTC. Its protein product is CASSLYGSGGTLQETQYF.

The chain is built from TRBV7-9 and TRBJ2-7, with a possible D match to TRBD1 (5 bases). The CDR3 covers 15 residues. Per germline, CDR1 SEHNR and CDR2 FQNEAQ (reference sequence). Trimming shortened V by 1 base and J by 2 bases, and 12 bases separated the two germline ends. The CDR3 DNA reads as TGTGCCAGCAGCTTAGGGGGCGGTGGGGCCTACGAGCAGTACTTC. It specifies CASSLGGGGAYEQYF.

CDR3 DNA: TGTGCCAGCAGCACGGGACAAACTACCTACGAGCAGTACTTC. Translation gives CASSTGQTTYEQYF. The gene calls are TRBV11-2 and TRBJ2-7; TRBD1 might be the D (6 bases). The CDR3 is 14 residues long. Germline-derived CDR1 and CDR2 are SGHAT and FQNNGV. V lost 5 bases to trimming and J lost 2 bases, with 13 bases between them.

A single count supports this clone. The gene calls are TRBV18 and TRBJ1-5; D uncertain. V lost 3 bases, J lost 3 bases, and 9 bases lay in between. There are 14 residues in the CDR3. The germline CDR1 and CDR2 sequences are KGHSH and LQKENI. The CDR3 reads CASSPDIINQPQHF. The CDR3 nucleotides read TGTGCCAGCTCACCCGACATTATCAATCAGCCCCAGCATTTT.